A single sample is the source of the 20 T cell receptor beta chains below, sequenced in a study of CD8 T cells in Susac syndrome (dated 2019 in TCRdb). The library was made by the immunoSEQ multiplex PCR assay. RNA was extracted using the RNeasy kit, and roughly 0.45 to 1 microgram was reverse transcribed with random hexamers. TCRdb trimmed public reads at Q25 via fastp, called clones via MiXCR and kept in-frame beta chains. Rows are combined by CDR3 protein, so each entry shows the most common genes and DNA. This sample gives 400,000 or so distinct CDR3 sequences in total; more than 80% of them show up just once. 0.12% of the sample belongs to the ten largest clones. Source material: CD8+ T cells from PBMCs. The receptors originated from a human donor with multiple sclerosis.

This rearrangement joins TRBV12-1 to TRBJ1-4; TRBD1 is the table's D call, not checked against the DNA. TRBV12-1 is labeled a pseudogene. The CDR3 is 15 amino acids. CDR3 residues: CASSFSGTGGGKLFF. In nucleotides, the CDR3 is TGTGCCAGCAGCTTTTCCGGGACAGGGGGCGGAAAACTGTTTTTT.

V and J are TRBV23-1 and TRBJ1-5; D might be TRBD1 (6 bases). TRBV23-1 is an ORF, and what it does is uncertain. The V and J ends lost 0 bases and 6 bases respectively, with 9 bases between them. This CDR3 spans 14 amino acids. CDR3 DNA: TGCGCCAGCAGTCAATCGAACAGGGCTCAGCCCCAGCATTTT. It is translated as CASSQSNRAQPQHF.

V and J are TRBV9 and TRBJ1-2; D uncertain. This CDR3 comprises 13 residues. The germline CDR1 and CDR2 sequences are SGDLS and YYNGEE. With 0 bases removed from V and 9 bases from J, the gap between germline ends came to 12 bases. The chain's CDR3 is CASSVANYGSYTF. CDR3 nucleotide sequence: TGTGCCAGCAGCGTAGCGAATTACGGCAGCTACACCTTC.

The V call is TRBV2, the J call TRBJ1-1, with a tentative D call TRBD1 (5 bases). Trimming cost V 3 bases and J 4 bases, with 9 bases left between them. In germline, CDR1 is SNHLY, CDR2 FYNNEI. The CDR3 sequence is 13 residues long. The CDR3 coding sequence is TGTGCCAGCAGTGACCTAAGGGGCACTGAAGCTTTCTTT. This encodes CASSDLRGTEAFF.

This clonotype was seen a single time. The V gene is TRBV14, the J gene TRBJ1-1; D gene ambiguous. Germline loops: CDR1 SGHDN, CDR2 FVKESK. The CDR3 totals 15 residues. V was pared by 1 base and J by 7 bases, with 16 bases between. CDR3: CASSQGLSLDDEAFF. In nucleotides, the CDR3 is TGTGCCAGCAGCCAAGGCCTTAGCCTGGATGATGAAGCTTTCTTT. Complete variable domain (other parts from reference TRBV14 and TRBJ1-1): EAGVTQFPSHSVIEKGQTVTLRCDPISGHDNLYWYRRVMGKEIKFLLHFVKESKQDESGMPNNRFLAERTGGTYSTLKVQPAELEDSGVYFCASSQGLSLDDEAFFGQGTRLTVV.

The chain couples TRBV30 to TRBJ1-1; tentatively, D is TRBD1 (6 bases). CDR1 GTSNPN and CDR2 SVGIG come from the germline V gene (reference sequence). V dropped 0 bases and J dropped 6 bases, with 11 bases sitting between them. The CDR3 covers 13 residues. In DNA form, the CDR3 reads TGTGCCTGGAGTGTAGTAAAGGGGGCTGAAGCTTTCTTT. Its protein is CAWSVVKGAEAFF.

The chain employs TRBV19 and TRBJ1-4; 8 nucleotides agree with TRBD1. Germline CDR1 is LNHDA and CDR2 is SQIVND (reference sequence). The trim removed 10 bases at V and 1 base at J, leaving 17 bases unmatched. This CDR3 is 18 amino acids long. In nucleotides, the CDR3 is TGTGCCACTTCGGGACAGGTCGGCATTTTCGTAACTAATGAAAAACTGTTTTTT. Its protein is CATSGQVGIFVTNEKLFF.

This clonotype was counted once. The chain joins TRBV30 to TRBJ2-7; 7 bases agree with TRBD2. The CDR3 runs 12 residues. The germline gives CDR1 GTSNPN, CDR2 SVGIG (reference sequence). V gave up 7 bases and J gave up 5 bases; unmatched junction bases: 8. The CDR3 is CALKREGHEQYF. The CDR3 nucleotides are TGTGCCTTGAAGCGGGAAGGTCACGAGCAGTACTTC.

The chain employs TRBV20-1 and TRBJ1-5, with 7 bases that match TRBD1. Germline V gives CDR1 DFQATT, CDR2 SNEGSKA (reference sequence). Losses at the gene ends were 4 bases for V and 4 bases for J; bases not matched to a gene: 7. This CDR3 comprises 14 residues. The CDR3 region has the DNA TGCAGTGCTAAAGACAGGGTTGGGAATCAGCCCCAGCATTTT. It is translated as CSAKDRVGNQPQHF.

The chain has TRBV11-3 and TRBJ2-7; D is possibly TRBD2 (5 bases). The CDR3 runs to 15 residues. Trimming removed 1 base from V and 0 bases from J, with 10 bases in between. CDR1 is SGHNT and CDR2 is YENEEA in the germline V gene. The CDR3 region is CASSLGRTSSYEQYF. The CDR3 DNA follows: TGTGCCAGCAGCTTAGGTAGGACTTCCTCCTACGAGCAGTACTTC.

V gene TRBV6-5 combines with J gene TRBJ2-3, with TRBD2 matching over 9 bases. CDR1 is MNHEY, CDR2 SVGAGI, per germline. There are 16 residues in the CDR3. Trimming took 4 bases from V and 3 from J; bases not matched to a gene: 8. The CDR3 protein is CASSFSGRVGTDTQYF. In nucleotides, the CDR3 is TGTGCCAGCAGTTTTAGCGGGAGAGTAGGTACAGATACGCAGTATTTT.

This clonotype was seen only a few times. The chain carries TRBV13 and TRBJ2-2, with D hard to call. This CDR3 spans 14 amino acids. V shed 2 bases and J shed 0 bases, with 4 bases lying between them. Germline V CDR1 and CDR2: PRHDT, FYEKMQ (reference sequence). The CDR3 nucleotides are TGTGCCAGCAGCTTAATCGCGAACACCGGGGAGCTGTTTTTT. This encodes CASSLIANTGELFF.

This sequence joins TRBV27 and TRBJ2-4, with D possibly TRBD1 on 6 matching bases. Between the trimmed V and J ends, which lost 6 bases and 4 bases, there was a span of 16 bases. Germline CDR1 MNHEY, CDR2 SMNVEV (reference sequence). The CDR3 spans 15 residues. The CDR3 nucleotides are TGTGCCAGCAGGCCGAAACGGGGACAAAAAAACATTCAGTACTTC. This translates into CASRPKRGQKNIQYF.

This clonotype occurred once. The chain is built from TRBV12-5 and TRBJ2-5, with a tentative D call TRBD1 (5 bases). The germline V and J ends were trimmed by 6 bases and 0 bases, with 8 bases remaining between them. CDR1 and CDR2 from the germline V gene are LGHNT and FRNRAP. The CDR3 covers 13 residues. The CDR3 DNA follows: TGTGCTAGTGGCCCGGACAACCAAGAGACCCAGTACTTC. Amino acids: CASGPDNQETQYF.

V usage is TRBV12-3 or TRBV12-4 and J usage is TRBJ1-4; D is perhaps TRBD1 (5 bases). The CDR3 runs 13 residues. Trimming left V 5 bases short and J 6 bases short, with 10 bases between. CDR3 DNA sequence: TGTGCCAGCAGTCCGGGGACCGATGAAAAACTGTTTTTT. It encodes CASSPGTDEKLFF.

CDR3 sequence reads: CASSWDGRNEQYF. The DNA of the CDR3 is TGTGCCAGCAGTTGGGACGGGAGGAACGAGCAGTACTTC. The chain employs TRBV27 and TRBJ2-7, with TRBD2 matching over 7 bases. The junction had 5 bases not matched to a gene; V was cut back by 4 bases and J by 5 bases. The CDR3 is 13 residues long. CDR1 and CDR2 from the germline V gene are MNHEY and SMNVEV (reference sequence).

This clonotype appeared a single time. The V call is TRBV25-1, the J call TRBJ2-1; unclear D gene. The germline V and J ends were trimmed by 0 bases and 0 bases, with 12 bases remaining between them. There are 17 residues in the CDR3. CDR1 MGHDK and CDR2 SYGVNS come from the germline V gene. The CDR3 region is CASSEYFPTGSYNEQFF. CDR3 nucleotides: TGTGCCAGCAGTGAATATTTCCCCACGGGCTCCTACAATGAGCAGTTCTTC.

V usage is TRBV5-6 and J usage is TRBJ2-7; a weak D match, TRBD1 (6 bases). The CDR3 sequence is 16 residues long. The V gene lost 0 bases and the J gene lost 4 bases, with 17 bases spanning the gap. Germline V gene sequence: CDR1 SGHDT, CDR2 YYEEEE. CDR3 sequence: CASSLGARDTLYEQYF. Written as DNA, the CDR3 is TGTGCCAGCAGCTTGGGGGCCCGGGACACCTTATACGAGCAGTACTTC.

The chain recombines TRBV14 with TRBJ1-2, with TRBD1 matching over 7 bases. Trimming cost V 4 bases and J 4 bases; bases outside gene matches: 3. CDR1 and CDR2 (germline): SGHDN, FVKESK. The CDR3 consists of 13 residues. In DNA form, the CDR3 reads TGTGCCAGCAGCCCGGGACAGACCTATGGCTACACCTTC. Translating it yields CASSPGQTYGYTF. The full variable domain, in which reference TRBV14 and TRBJ1-2 provide the parts outside the CDR3, is EAGVTQFPSHSVIEKGQTVTLRCDPISGHDNLYWYRRVMGKEIKFLLHFVKESKQDESGMPNNRFLAERTGGTYSTLKVQPAELEDSGVYFCASSPGQTYGYTFGSGTRLTVV.

The chain joins TRBV27 to TRBJ1-1; D is undetermined. CDR3 length: 14 residues. V was cut by 7 bases and J by 1 base, with 13 bases left in between. From germline, CDR1 is MNHEY and CDR2 SMNVEV (reference sequence). In DNA, the CDR3 is TGTGCCAGCACGTCAGGTACCCCGAACACTGAAGCTTTCTTT. It codes for CASTSGTPNTEAFF.